This paragraph covers one T cell receptor beta chain sequence. This CDR3 has 15 residues. Germline lookup yields CDR1 SNHLY and CDR2 FYNNEI. With 4 bases clipped from V and 5 bases from J, the junction kept 7 bases outside the gene matches. The data derive from a study of cytomegalovirus exposure and HLA in healthy donors. The PCR had 60 Vbeta and 13 Jbeta primers. Method: immunoSEQ multiplex PCR; TCRdb's copy keeps in-frame clones and lacks some. The data show approximately 200,000 clones, approximately 78% seen once. Source material: PBMCs. The rearrangement uses TRBV2 and TRBJ2-2; TRBD2 matches at 7 bases. The clonotype was recovered from a woman between 45 and 60 years old in good health and CMV-seropositive. In nucleotides, the CDR3 is TGTGCCAGCAGTGTACTAGAGGGAGGGACCGGGGAGCTGTTTTTT. Protein sequence: CASSVLEGGTGELFF.